This note documents a single T cell receptor beta chain sequence. The data derive from a study of blood T cell repertoires in COVID-19. Study-level information: In each case, the material was cDNA or gDNA derived from T cells, B-cell-depleted T cells, or PBMCs.

In the authors' workflow: Scientists estimated how many nucleated cells there were by amplifying reference gene primers. Produced via immunoSEQ multiplex PCR; TCRdb's table is partial and in-frame only. V and J calls and clone size are copied from that table; D and trimming were computed from the DNA. The table has about 200,000 clones, 80% to 90% seen once; the top ten hold 5% to 6.5%. Trimming removed 4 bases from V and 2 bases from J; junction bases left unmatched: 17. The germline V gene encodes CDR1 SGDLS and CDR2 YYNGEE. This CDR3 spans 19 amino acids. The sample consisted of peripheral blood. The origin of this receptor is an older man with acute or convalescent COVID-19. V and J are TRBV9 and TRBJ2-1; the match to TRBD2 covers 8 bases. CDR3 nucleotide sequence: TGTGCCAGCAGCAACTATCACGGCGGGGCGGGAGGTCCCTACAATGAGCAGTTCTTC. Translation gives CASSNYHGGAGGPYNEQFF.